These 20 T cell receptor beta chains share one sample of origin, sequenced in a study of T cells in Graves' hyperthyroidism and ophthalmopathy. From RNA transcripts, TCR beta CDR3 regions were amplified. First-round RT-PCR of the TCR CDR3 relied on the HTBI primer set. TCRdb reanalysed the multiplex PCR reads using MiXCR and keeps one entry per CDR3 protein. The sample records hundreds of thousands of distinct CDR3 sequences, 15% to 20% being singletons. Material: blood. These receptors originate from a woman between 18 and 29 years old with Graves' ophthalmopathy.

This clonotype was counted ten times or more. CDR3 nucleotide sequence: TGTGCCAGCTCAGCAAATAAGGACAGGGGCTATGGCTACACCTTC. Its protein is CASSANKDRGYGYTF. The chain uses TRBV18 and TRBJ1-2; 9 bases align to TRBD1. The germline V gene has CDR1 KGHSH and CDR2 LQKENI. Trimming at V came to 5 bases and at J to 4 bases, leaving 8 bases not matched to a gene. CDR3 length equals 15 residues.

The table lists this clonotype with many counts. The gene calls are TRBV5-1 and TRBJ1-4; the D is unclear. The germline V gene has CDR1 SGHRS and CDR2 YFSETQ. This CDR3 is 14 amino acids long. The V end lost 4 bases, the J end lost 4 bases, and 11 bases lay between the germline ends. In DNA, the CDR3 is TGCGCCAGCAGCCCCGACCTTCTTAATGAAAAACTGTTTTTT. It yields the protein CASSPDLLNEKLFF.

The sample holds many counts of this clonotype. The rearrangement uses TRBV12-3 or TRBV12-4 and TRBJ2-1; 8 bases fit TRBD2. This CDR3 is 16 amino acids long. The J segment lost 6 bases and the V segment lost 6 bases, leaving 13 bases of the junction unmatched. The CDR3 here is CASRPGGAALGNEQFF. The CDR3 bases are TGTGCCAGCAGACCGGGGGGGGCGGCTTTAGGCAATGAGCAGTTCTTC.

The chain combines TRBV6-1 with TRBJ1-4, with unresolved D. Looked up from germline, CDR1 is MNHNS and CDR2 is SASEGT. This CDR3 is 18 amino acids long. The germline V and J ends were trimmed by 2 bases and 0 bases, with 16 bases remaining between them. This chain's CDR3 is CASSERVGSFTTNEKLFF. CDR3 DNA sequence: TGTGCCAGCAGTGAAAGGGTAGGGAGCTTTACAACTAATGAAAAACTGTTTTTT.

There are many counts of this clonotype. The V call is TRBV18, the J call TRBJ2-3; tentative D call: TRBD2 (6 bases). V shed 9 bases and J shed 0 bases, with 16 bases lying between them. The CDR3 length is 15 residues. The germline CDR1 and CDR2 sequences are KGHSH and LQKENI. The CDR3 DNA follows: TGTGCCAGTGTCCCCTACGGGGGTAGCACAGATACGCAGTATTTT. It is translated as CASVPYGGSTDTQYF.

This clonotype was recorded at least ten times. CDR3 nucleotides: TGCGCCAGCAGCTTGGAGGACGACAGGGGGAAAGCTAACTATGGCTACACCTTC. The encoded protein is CASSLEDDRGKANYGYTF. This chain uses TRBV5-1 with TRBJ1-2; 9 bases align to TRBD1. The CDR3 runs 18 residues. Germline V gene lookup returns CDR1 SGHRS and CDR2 YFSETQ. Trimming took 0 bases from V and 0 from J; bases not matched to a gene: 9. The variable domain in full, completed from reference TRBV5-1 and TRBJ1-2, reads KAGVTQTPRYLIKTRGQQVTLSCSPISGHRSVSWYQQTPGQGLQFLFEYFSETQRNKGNFPGRFSGRQFSNSRSEMNVSTLELGDSALYLCASSLEDDRGKANYGYTFGSGTRLTVV.

This clonotype was recorded at least ten times. The chain carries TRBV3-1 and TRBJ2-7; 11 bases match TRBD1. The CDR3 loop spans 16 amino acids. CDR1 is LGHDT, CDR2 YNNKEL, per germline (reference sequence). Trimming at V came to 3 bases and at J to 3 bases, leaving 7 bases not matched to a gene. CDR3 nucleotide sequence: TGTGCCAGCAGCCAGGGACAGGGGGAATTAGTCTACGAGCAGTACTTC. This codes for CASSQGQGELVYEQYF.

V usage is TRBV7-3 and J usage is TRBJ2-5; 8 bases align to TRBD1. CDR1 and CDR2 (germline): SGHTA, FQGTGA. CDR3 length equals 15 residues. The J segment lost 5 bases and the V segment lost 2 bases, leaving 7 bases of the junction unmatched. The CDR3 loop reads CASSLGQGFRETQYF. CDR3 DNA sequence: TGTGCCAGCAGCTTAGGACAGGGATTTCGGGAGACCCAGTACTTC.

To note about this clonotype: With a much larger clone just one base away, this may be a read error. The chain joins TRBV20-1 to TRBJ1-5, with D possibly matching TRBD1 (6 bases). Germline assignment: CDR1 DFQATT and CDR2 SNEGSKA (reference sequence). The CDR3 runs to 14 residues. CDR3 in amino acids: CGARRGNSNQPQHF. Written as DNA, the CDR3 is TGCGGTGCTAGAAGGGGGAATAGCAATCAGCCCCAGCATTTT.

The sample holds one count of this clonotype. The V call is TRBV27, the J call TRBJ2-5, with D hard to call. The DNA end is a closer match to TRBJ2-1, so the J assignment may be wrong. The CDR3 has 13 amino acids. Germline V CDR1 and CDR2: MNHEY, SMNVEV (reference sequence). The CDR3 sequence is CASSFKGRETQFF. CDR3 sequence (DNA): TGTGCCAGCAGTTTCAAGGGAAGAGAGACCCAGTTCTTC.

This clonotype was picked up many times. The chain recombines TRBV2 with TRBJ1-4, with TRBD1 matching 7 bases. The trim removed 6 bases at V and 6 bases at J, leaving 19 bases unmatched. The CDR3 totals 18 residues. Germline V lookup: CDR1 SNHLY, CDR2 FYNNEI. The CDR3 DNA follows: TGTGCCAGCAGAAAGGGTTCGACAGGGACCAGGGTAGATGAAAAACTGTTTTTT. As protein: CASRKGSTGTRVDEKLFF.

The chain combines TRBV9 with TRBJ2-1, with TRBD2 matching over 8 bases. Germline values: CDR1 SGDLS, CDR2 YYNGEE. The CDR3 has 18 amino acids. V lost 2 bases, J lost 2 bases, and 12 bases stayed unmatched. The DNA of the CDR3 is TGTGCCAGCAGCGTGACCACCGGGGGGGGGGGTGCCTACAATGAGCAGTTCTTC. Its protein product is CASSVTTGGGGAYNEQFF.

This clonotype was seen many times. This chain joins TRBV3-1 and TRBJ1-1; TRBD1 might be the D (6 bases). Germline CDR1 and CDR2: LGHDT and YNNKEL (reference sequence). The V end was cut by 4 bases, the J end by 6 bases, with 15 bases between. The CDR3 is made up of 14 amino acids. The CDR3 is CASSPRGQLPEAFF. DNA of the CDR3: TGTGCCAGCAGCCCCAGAGGACAGTTACCTGAAGCTTTCTTT.

The table lists this clonotype with many counts. The V gene is TRBV18, the J gene TRBJ2-7, with D possibly matching TRBD2 (6 bases). Germline V CDR1 and CDR2: KGHSH, LQKENI. Trimming stripped 3 bases from V and 2 bases from J, with 8 bases between. The CDR3 totals 13 residues. The CDR3 DNA follows: TGTGCCAGCTCACCCCCGGGGGCCTACGAGCAGTACTTC. Translated: CASSPPGAYEQYF. Complete variable domain (other parts from reference TRBV18 and TRBJ2-7): NAGVMQNPRHLVRRRGQEARLRCSPMKGHSHVYWYRQLPEEGLKFMVYLQKENIIDESGMPKERFSAEFPKEGPSILRIQQVVRGDSAAYFCASSPPGAYEQYFGPGTRLTVT.

The chain is built from TRBV20-1 and TRBJ1-2; unclear D gene. Trimming took 3 bases from V and 0 from J, leaving 8 bases between them. The CDR3 runs 13 residues. Per germline, CDR1 DFQATT and CDR2 SNEGSKA (reference sequence). The CDR3 is CSAREGTNYGYTF. The DNA for the CDR3 is TGCAGTGCTAGGGAAGGCACTAACTATGGCTACACCTTC.

As for this clonotype: A much larger clone lies a single base off, so this may be a read error. The genes are TRBV30 and TRBJ1-1; 7 bases fit TRBD1. Trimming removed 5 bases from V and 5 bases from J; junction bases left unmatched: 5. The CDR3 length is 12 residues. From germline, CDR1 is GTSNPN and CDR2 SVGIG (reference sequence). CDR3 bases: TGTGCCTGGGGTGAGGACAGGACTGAAGCTTTCTTT. Its translation is CAWGEDRTEAFF.

This clonotype has only a few counts. This chain links TRBV29-1 with TRBJ2-2; either TRBD1 or TRBD2 may supply D (6 bases each). The CDR3 loop spans 15 amino acids. The germline gives CDR1 SQVTM, CDR2 ANQGSEA. V was shortened by 2 bases and J by 2 bases, with 12 bases between the two germline ends. CDR3 sequence reads: CSVESGALNTGELFF. Written as DNA, the CDR3 is TGCAGCGTTGAATCGGGGGCGTTAAACACCGGGGAGCTGTTTTTT.

This clonotype was observed a handful of times. V usage is TRBV3-1 and J usage is TRBJ1-2; D gene uncertain. The germline V and J ends were trimmed by 1 base and 5 bases, with 23 bases remaining between them. The CDR3 contains 18 residues. Germline assignment: CDR1 LGHDT and CDR2 YNNKEL (reference sequence). As DNA, the CDR3 is TGTGCCAGCAGCCAAGCACGGGTGCAACCCCCCAGAGTATATGGCTACACCTTC. Residues: CASSQARVQPPRVYGYTF.

In the case of this clonotype: This may be a read error: a much more frequent sequence differs by one nucleotide. The chain employs TRBV6-9 and TRBJ2-7; tentatively, D is TRBD1 (6 bases). Germline V gene sequence: CDR1 MNHGY, CDR2 SVAAGI. The CDR3 extends over 15 amino acids. CDR3 region: CASRYLQGFVYEQCF. The CDR3 DNA is TGTGCCAGCAGGTATTTGCAGGGGTTTGTGTACGAGCAGTGCTTC.

This clonotype appeared many times. This sequence joins TRBV27 and TRBJ1-4, with D possibly TRBD1 on 5 matching bases. Germline CDR1 and CDR2: MNHEY and SMNVEV (reference sequence). This CDR3 contains 15 residues. Trimming stripped 5 bases from V and 5 bases from J, with 15 bases between. The CDR3: CASSRDRGSNEKLFF. CDR3 sequence (DNA): TGTGCCAGCAGTAGGGACCGGGGCTCGAATGAAAAACTGTTTTTT.